These 6 T cell receptor beta chains came from one sample sequenced in a study of blood T cell repertoires in COVID-19. Here immunoSEQ multiplex PCR was the method, and the copy in TCRdb shows in-frame clones only, minus some. In the table there are tens of thousands of clones, approximately 76% of which are singletons. Material for sequencing was peripheral blood. All receptors derive from a man between 65 and 85 years old with active or convalescent COVID-19.

This clone appeared once. V and J are TRBV30 and TRBJ2-2, with 8 bases that match TRBD1. J was trimmed by 6 bases and V by 3 bases; bases with no gene match: 6. In germline, CDR1 is GTSNPN, CDR2 SVGIG (reference sequence). The CDR3 is made up of 14 amino acids. The CDR3 protein is CAWSTLGQAGELFF. CDR3 in DNA: TGTGCCTGGAGCACACTGGGACAGGCCGGGGAGCTGTTTTTT.

This clone was seen a few times. The CDR3 nucleotides read TGTGCCAGCAGTTTTCATGGTCAGTCCTACGAGCAGTACTTC. Amino acids: CASSFHGQSYEQYF. The chain employs TRBV28 and TRBJ2-7; D not resolved. V was pared by 3 bases and J by 1 base, with 10 bases between. Germline CDR1 MDHEN, CDR2 SYDVKM. CDR3 length equals 14 residues.

J is TRBJ1-4 and V is TRBV5-1, with 7 positions matching TRBD1. V shed 6 bases and J 5 bases; nucleotides not matched to a gene: 7. Germline loops: CDR1 SGHRS, CDR2 YFSETQ. This CDR3 comprises 14 residues. The CDR3 nucleotides are TGCGCCAGCACCATACAGGGGACCAATGAAAAACTGTTTTTT. Translated, it gives CASTIQGTNEKLFF.

The chain employs TRBV7-9 and TRBJ1-4; D ambiguous. CDR3 length equals 16 residues. CDR1 and CDR2 (germline): SEHNR, FQNEAQ (reference sequence). V lost 6 bases, J lost 0 bases, and 14 bases lay in between. The CDR3 DNA sequence: TGTGCCAGCAGAGTCGGGTTGTCTTCAACTAATGAAAAACTGTTTTTT. Its translation: CASRVGLSSTNEKLFF.

This chain joins TRBV5-4 and TRBJ2-1; D is unclear. Deletions cut 0 bases from V and 7 bases from J, with 5 bases between. Germline V gene lookup returns CDR1 SGHNT and CDR2 YYREEE (reference sequence). CDR3 length equals 12 residues. CDR3 protein: CASSLAQNEQFF. The CDR3, as DNA: TGTGCCAGCAGCTTGGCTCAGAATGAGCAGTTCTTC.

V usage is TRBV30 and J usage is TRBJ2-7, with 7 bases fitting TRBD2. The CDR3 consists of 13 residues. Germline V gene sequence: CDR1 GTSNPN, CDR2 SVGIG (reference sequence). J lost 5 bases, V lost 3 bases, and 7 bases had no gene match. The CDR3 region is CAWRGRGAHEQYF. Here the CDR3 DNA reads TGTGCCTGGAGGGGGAGGGGCGCTCACGAGCAGTACTTC.